This T cell receptor (beta chain) was sequenced during a study of shared clonotypes between healthy human individuals. Per the germline V gene, CDR1 is DFQATT and CDR2 is SNEGSKA (reference sequence). This CDR3 has 10 residues. Trimming took 5 bases from V and 9 from J, leaving 8 bases between them. Only in-frame clones appear in the TCRdb table, and some are missing; sequencing was by immunoSEQ multiplex PCR. Among approximately 1.1 million clones listed, around 78% were seen once. The sequencing input was memory CD4+ T cells from PBMCs. Stated subset: CD45RA-negative fraction. This sequence was found in a man aged 18 to 30 in good health. Some clones in this sample may be carry-over from other donors' samples. The chain recombines TRBV20-1 with TRBJ2-1; D remains unclear. CDR3 residues: CSAPGGEQFF. CDR3 coding DNA: TGCAGTGCTCCCGGTGGTGAGCAGTTCTTC.